This TCR beta chain was captured by sequencing in a study of tumor-infiltrating lymphocytes in primary liver carcinoma. General study results and limits: Tumors carried a top-250-clone fraction significantly exceeding that of blood (p = 0.039).

Co-extraction of both nucleic acids (RNA and DNA) used about 17-31 mg of unsorted bulk tissue. Comment on this clonotype: What it recognizes is unknown.

The V and J ends lost 10 bases and 8 bases, in that order; junction bases with no gene match: 29. CDR1 is MDHEN and CDR2 is SYDVKM in the germline V gene. The CDR3 totals 20 residues. With around 490 ng total RNA as template and a constant-region primer, TCR beta cDNA was made. Three nested multiplex PCR rounds of slightly modified ARM-PCR generated TCR beta libraries. The first two PCR rounds, roughly 10 cycles each, used TRBV1-TRBV30 forward primers and a C-beta reverse primer. TCRdb ran MiXCR on the multiplex PCR reads and lists one entry per CDR3 protein. This table has roughly 49,000 distinct CDR3 sequences, over 65% appearing once.

The J gene is TRBJ2-1, the V gene TRBV28; 10 positions match TRBD2. Sequencing used liver tumor tissue from sampling region 5. Noted subset: tumor region T5, tumor centre. This TCR was sampled from a man aged 35-49 years with primary liver carcinoma and hepatitis B virus infection. As DNA, the CDR3 is TGTGCCATCAGCCGGGTCGGGGGGCTAGCGGGAGATAAAAGGTTATATGAGCAGTTCTTC. Residues: CAISRVGGLAGDKRLYEQFF.